What follows describes a single T cell receptor (delta chain). This likely came from a read error, as a far larger clone is one base away. Other DNA sequences in the same sample also yield this CDR3. TCRdb re-processed the multiplex PCR reads using CATT. The sample has about 93,000 delta-chain clones, over 0.9% seen once. This sample was taken from a study of γδ T cells in repeated Plasmodium falciparum infection. Study information: Malaria-naive adults were infected with P. falciparum NF54 four times over roughly 600 days. Each infection was followed by sampling at 21 days, plus baseline and some pre-infection draws.

Vgamma9/Vdelta2+ and Vdelta2-negative gammadelta T cells were flow-sorted from PBMC for bulk sequencing. CDR3 length: 18 amino acids. Trimming removed 0 bases from V and 4 bases from J; junction bases left unmatched: 16. CDR1 GEAIGNYY and CDR2 EKD come from the germline V gene. The TCR comes from a pool of human donors (malaria-infected and uninfected, not separated). What was sequenced was gamma-delta T cells from blood. J is TRDJ1 and V is TRDV2; 7 bases fit TRDD3. The J gene, not given by TCRdb, was assigned here from a germline match of the nucleotide sequence. The CDR3 loop is CACDTRKTFGGSGDKLIF. CDR3 nucleotides: TGTGCCTGTGACACCCGTAAAACTTTCGGGGGATCCGGCGATAAACTCATCTTT.